A selection of T cell receptor beta chains follows, all from one sample in a study of shared clonotypes between healthy human individuals. TCRdb's copy holds only in-frame clones and misses some; the assay was immunoSEQ multiplex PCR. The data hold fewer than 700,000 clones, with roughly 72% observed a single time. Sequences were obtained from PBMCs. Receptors originate from a woman aged 40 to 55 in good health. Some clones in this sample may be carry-over from other donors' samples. The CDR3 runs from the conserved cysteine through the conserved F or W. Each record gives: V gene, clone size, J gene, D gene, CDR3 DNA, CDR3 protein. The D gene is left open where the match is weak. Some rows mark clone size as missing; the rest say once, few, many or name a class of expanded clone.

V: TRBV7-9; size: .; J: TRBJ1-1; D: .; DNA: TGTGCCAGCAGCTCCCACCAGGGACGTGGGAACACTGAAGCTTTCTTT; CDR3: CASSSHQGRGNTEAFF
V: TRBV20-1; size: .; J: TRBJ2-1; D: .; DNA: TGCAGTGCGAACTACAATGAGCAGTTCTTC; CDR3: CSANYNEQFF
V: TRBV18; size: .; J: TRBJ2-7; D: .; DNA: TGTGCCAGCTCACCATCTGCAGGGGTAACCTACGAGCAGTACTTC; CDR3: CASSPSAGVTYEQYF
V: TRBV5-1; size: .; J: TRBJ2-7; D: .; DNA: TGCGCCAGCAGCCCCGCTCCCAGTAGCTCCTACGAGCAGTACTTC; CDR3: CASSPAPSSSYEQYF
V: TRBV7-9; size: many; J: TRBJ2-5; D: .; DNA: TGTGCCAGCAGCTCGGTGGGGAGAGTGGAGACCCAGTACTTC; CDR3: CASSSVGRVETQYF
V: TRBV6-6; size: .; J: TRBJ2-1; D: .; DNA: TGTGCCAGCAGTTACGGACCGTACAATGAGCAGTTCTTC; CDR3: CASSYGPYNEQFF
V: TRBV28; size: .; J: TRBJ1-1; D: TRBD1; DNA: TGTGCCAGCAGTTTGGACAGGCCACCCTTTATGAACACTGAAGCTTTCTTT; CDR3: CASSLDRPPFMNTEAFF
V: TRBV11-1; size: few; J: TRBJ1-5; D: .; DNA: TGTGCCAGCAGCTTAGATGATAATCAGCCCCAGCATTTT; CDR3: CASSLDDNQPQHF
V: TRBV18; size: .; J: TRBJ1-3; D: .; DNA: TGTGCCAGCTCACCGGACAAGAGCTCTGGAAACACCATATATTTT; CDR3: CASSPDKSSGNTIYF
V: TRBV5-1; size: .; J: TRBJ1-1; D: TRBD1; DNA: TGCGCCAGCAGCACTCAGGGGGCGCACACTGAAGCTTTCTTT; CDR3: CASSTQGAHTEAFF
V: TRBV20-1; size: .; J: TRBJ1-2; D: .; DNA: TGCAGTGTCGGAACAGCTTATGGCTACACCTTC; CDR3: CSVGTAYGYTF
V: TRBV6-1; size: once; J: TRBJ2-7; D: .; DNA: TGTGCCAGCAGTGAAGGGGCCTACCACGAGCAGTACTTC; CDR3: CASSEGAYHEQYF
V: TRBV29-1; size: .; J: TRBJ1-1; D: .; DNA: TGCAGCGTTGCTCGGGCGGGTGAAGCTTTCTTT; CDR3: CSVARAGEAFF
V: TRBV28; size: .; J: TRBJ2-1; D: TRBD2; DNA: TGTGCCAGCAGGCGGGCTAGCGGGAGGTTCTCCTACAATGAGCAGTTCTTC; CDR3: CASRRASGRFSYNEQFF
V: TRBV28; size: .; J: TRBJ1-5; D: .; DNA: TGTGCCAGCAGTTTAGCCGGGCCCCGAGGTCAGCCCCAGCATTTT; CDR3: CASSLAGPRGQPQHF
V: TRBV30; size: .; J: TRBJ2-1; D: .; DNA: TGTGCCTGGACCGGGACTGTATACAATGAGCAGTTCTTC; CDR3: CAWTGTVYNEQFF
V: TRBV2; size: .; J: TRBJ2-7; D: TRBD1; DNA: TGTGCCAGCACGGCAGGGGGCTCCTACGAGCAGTACTTC; CDR3: CASTAGGSYEQYF
V: TRBV4-2; size: once; J: TRBJ1-3; D: TRBD1; DNA: TGTGCCAGCAGCCAAGGACAGGGTGGGGGAAACACCATATATTTT; CDR3: CASSQGQGGGNTIYF
V: TRBV6-4; size: .; J: TRBJ2-1; D: .; DNA: TGTGCCAGCAGTCCACGGTCTGGCGGGAATGAGCAGTTCTTC; CDR3: CASSPRSGGNEQFF
V: TRBV28; size: .; J: TRBJ2-3; D: .; DNA: TGTGCCAGCAACGTCCTGCCCGGGGTTAGCACAGATACGCAGTATTTT; CDR3: CASNVLPGVSTDTQYF
V: TRBV9; size: .; J: TRBJ2-1; D: TRBD1; DNA: TGTGCCAGCAGCGGTACAGGGGGGACCTACAATGAGCAGTTCTTC; CDR3: CASSGTGGTYNEQFF
V: TRBV11-2; size: .; J: TRBJ2-7; D: TRBD2; DNA: TGTGCCAGCAGCTTAAGCGGGAGGAGGTACGAGCAGTACTTC; CDR3: CASSLSGRRYEQYF
V: TRBV11-3; size: .; J: TRBJ2-2; D: .; DNA: TGTGCCAGCAGCCACCGTGGCGGTTCCGGGGAGCTGTTTTTT; CDR3: CASSHRGGSGELFF
V: TRBV7-8; size: .; J: TRBJ1-2; D: .; DNA: TGTGCCAGCAGCCCCGCGGATGACATGAGGGGAGGCTACACCTTC; CDR3: CASSPADDMRGGYTF
V: TRBV5-1; size: .; J: TRBJ2-7; D: TRBD2; DNA: TGCGCCAGCAGCCGTGGACTAGCGGGAAATTACGAGCAGTACTTC; CDR3: CASSRGLAGNYEQYF
V: TRBV21-1; size: .; J: TRBJ2-7; D: .; DNA: TGTGCCGTTTCTAGCGGGAGCTACGAGCAGTACTTC; CDR3: CAVSSGSYEQYF
V: TRBV25-1; size: .; J: TRBJ2-5; D: .; DNA: TGTGCCAGCAGAGACAGGAGAACCCAAGAGACCCAGTACTTC; CDR3: CASRDRRTQETQYF
V: TRBV2; size: few; J: TRBJ2-2; D: .; DNA: TGTGCCAGCCTTTATGCCGGGGAGCTGTTTTTT; CDR3: CASLYAGELFF
V: TRBV11-3; size: .; J: TRBJ2-1; D: TRBD2; DNA: TGTGCCAGCAGCTTAGGGACTAGCGTGGGCAATGAGCAGTTCTTC; CDR3: CASSLGTSVGNEQFF